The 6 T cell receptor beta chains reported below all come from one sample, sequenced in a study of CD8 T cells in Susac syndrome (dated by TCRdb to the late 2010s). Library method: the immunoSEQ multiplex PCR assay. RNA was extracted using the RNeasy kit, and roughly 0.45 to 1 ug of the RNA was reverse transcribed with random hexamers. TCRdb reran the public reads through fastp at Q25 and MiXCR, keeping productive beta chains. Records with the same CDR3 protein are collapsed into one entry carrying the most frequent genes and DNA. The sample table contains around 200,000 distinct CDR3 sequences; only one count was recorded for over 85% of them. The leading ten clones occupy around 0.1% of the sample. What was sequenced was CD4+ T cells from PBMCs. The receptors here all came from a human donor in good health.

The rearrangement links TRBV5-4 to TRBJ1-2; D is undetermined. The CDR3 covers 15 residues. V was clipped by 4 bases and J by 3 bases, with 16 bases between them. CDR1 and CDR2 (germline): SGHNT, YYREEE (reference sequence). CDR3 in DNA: TGTGCCAGCAGCGCGAGGGAGTTCGGGGACTATGGCTACACCTTC. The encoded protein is CASSAREFGDYGYTF.

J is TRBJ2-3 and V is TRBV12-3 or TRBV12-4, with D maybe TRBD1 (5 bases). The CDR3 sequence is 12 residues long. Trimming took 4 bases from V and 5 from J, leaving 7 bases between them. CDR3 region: CASSSDRDTQYF. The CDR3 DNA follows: TGTGCCAGCAGTTCCGACAGAGATACGCAGTATTTT.

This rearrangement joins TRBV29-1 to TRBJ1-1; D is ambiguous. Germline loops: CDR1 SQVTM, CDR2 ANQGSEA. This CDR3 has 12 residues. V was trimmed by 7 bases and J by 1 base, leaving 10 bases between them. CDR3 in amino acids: CSAGPRNTEAFF. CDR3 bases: TGCAGCGCAGGACCAAGGAACACTGAAGCTTTCTTT.

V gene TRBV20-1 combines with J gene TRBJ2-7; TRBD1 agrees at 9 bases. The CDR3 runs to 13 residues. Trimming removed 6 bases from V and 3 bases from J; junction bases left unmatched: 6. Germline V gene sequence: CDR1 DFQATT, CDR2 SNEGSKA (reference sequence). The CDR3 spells CSAAGTGYYEQYF. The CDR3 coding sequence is TGCAGTGCGGCCGGGACAGGGTACTACGAGCAGTACTTC.

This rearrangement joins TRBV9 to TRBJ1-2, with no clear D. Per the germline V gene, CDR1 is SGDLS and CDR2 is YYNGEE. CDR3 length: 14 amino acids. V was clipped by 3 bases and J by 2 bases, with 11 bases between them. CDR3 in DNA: TGTGCCAGCAGCGCCACCGGGATAAACTATGGCTACACCTTC. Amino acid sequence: CASSATGINYGYTF.

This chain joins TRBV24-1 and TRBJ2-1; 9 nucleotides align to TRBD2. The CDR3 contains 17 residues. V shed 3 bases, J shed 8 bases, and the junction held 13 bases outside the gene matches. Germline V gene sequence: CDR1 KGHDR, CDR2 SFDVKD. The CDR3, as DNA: TGTGCCACCAGTGATAATTTCGCGGGGGGGCGACGGGATGAGCAGTTCTTC. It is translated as CATSDNFAGGRRDEQFF.